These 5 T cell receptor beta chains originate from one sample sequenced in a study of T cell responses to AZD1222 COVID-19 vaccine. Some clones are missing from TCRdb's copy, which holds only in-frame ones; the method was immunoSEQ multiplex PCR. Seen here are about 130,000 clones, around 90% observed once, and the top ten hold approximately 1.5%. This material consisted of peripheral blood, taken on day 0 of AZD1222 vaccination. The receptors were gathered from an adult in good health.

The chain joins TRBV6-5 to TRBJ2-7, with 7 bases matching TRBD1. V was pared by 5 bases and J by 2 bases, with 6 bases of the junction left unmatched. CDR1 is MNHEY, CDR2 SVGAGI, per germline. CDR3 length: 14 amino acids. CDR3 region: CASSLRTGAYEQYF. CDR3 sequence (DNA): TGTGCCAGCAGTCTCCGGACAGGAGCCTACGAGCAGTACTTC.

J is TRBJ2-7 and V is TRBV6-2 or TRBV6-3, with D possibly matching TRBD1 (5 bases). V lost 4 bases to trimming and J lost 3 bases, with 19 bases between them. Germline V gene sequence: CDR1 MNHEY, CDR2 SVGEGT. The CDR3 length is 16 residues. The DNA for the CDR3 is TGTGCCAGCAGTTTGCAGGGAAGTAGTGTGTTCTACGAGCAGTACTTC. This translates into CASSLQGSSVFYEQYF.

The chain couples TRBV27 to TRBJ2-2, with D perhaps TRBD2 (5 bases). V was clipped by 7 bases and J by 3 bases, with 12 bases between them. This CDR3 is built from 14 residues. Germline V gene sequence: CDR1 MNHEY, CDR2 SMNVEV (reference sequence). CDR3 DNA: TGTGCCAGCACCCCGCCTAGCCACACCGGGGAGCTGTTTTTT. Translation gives CASTPPSHTGELFF.

The CDR3 DNA reads TGCGCCAGCAGCTTGGACGAGGGGTTTGGAGGGAACACTGAAGCTTTCTTT. Amino acid sequence: CASSLDEGFGGNTEAFF. The J gene is TRBJ1-1, the V gene TRBV5-1; perhaps TRBD1 as D (5 bases). Trimming removed 0 bases at V and 1 base at J, with 16 bases between. The CDR3 consists of 17 residues. Germline V CDR1 and CDR2: SGHRS, YFSETQ.

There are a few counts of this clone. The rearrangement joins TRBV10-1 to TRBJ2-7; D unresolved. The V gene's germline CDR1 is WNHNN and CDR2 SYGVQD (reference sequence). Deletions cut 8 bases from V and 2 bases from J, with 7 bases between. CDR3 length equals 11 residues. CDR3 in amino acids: CASPRPYEQYF. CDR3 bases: TGCGCCAGCCCCCGACCCTACGAGCAGTACTTC.